This is a list of T cell receptor beta chains from one sample in a study of blood T cell repertoires in COVID-19. Profiled with immunoSEQ multiplex PCR; TCRdb holds only in-frame clones, not every one. The repertoire holds 31,000 or so clones, about 85% seen once, with approximately 7% in the top ten. What was sequenced was peripheral blood. These TCRs come from a human donor in a cohort sampled during active COVID-19. Both conserved end residues are part of each CDR3. Fields, in order: clone size, J gene, D gene, V gene, CDR3 length, CDR3 protein, CDR3 DNA. A D gene is named only where the DNA matches it firmly. Where a row states a size, it is once, few, many or the class of an expanded clone; other rows omit it.

-,TRBJ2-3,TRBD2,TRBV30,17,CAWSLMASGSGGDTQYF,TGTGCCTGGAGTTTAATGGCTAGCGGGAGTGGGGGGGATACGCAGTATTTT
-,TRBJ2-7,-,TRBV11-2,15,CASSSPRGSSYEQYF,TGTGCCAGCAGCTCGCCCAGGGGAAGCTCCTACGAGCAGTACTTC
-,TRBJ2-5,-,TRBV7-8,13,CASSRDRKETQYF,TGTGCCAGCAGCCGCGACAGGAAAGAGACCCAGTACTTC
-,TRBJ1-1,-,TRBV9,15,CASSVGQFLNTEAFF,TGTGCCAGCAGCGTCGGACAGTTTTTGAACACTGAAGCTTTCTTT
-,TRBJ2-1,TRBD1,TRBV29-1,15,CSVGGGQGGRGEQFF,TGCAGCGTTGGAGGGGGACAGGGGGGAAGGGGTGAGCAGTTCTTC
-,TRBJ2-7,TRBD2,TRBV6-5,15,CASRTTSGGPYEQYF,TGTGCCAGCAGGACCACTAGCGGGGGGCCCTACGAGCAGTACTTC
-,TRBJ2-7,TRBD2,TRBV5-6,15,CASSYSTSGVVEQYF,TGTGCCAGCAGCTATTCGACTAGCGGGGTCGTTGAGCAGTACTTC
-,TRBJ1-3,-,TRBV6-5,14,CASSREASGNTIYF,TGTGCCAGCAGCCGTGAGGCTTCTGGAAACACCATATATTTT
-,TRBJ2-7,-,TRBV2,15,CASSEGSLLIYEQYF,TGTGCCAGCAGTGAGGGGAGCCTTCTAATATACGAGCAGTACTTC
-,TRBJ2-3,-,TRBV5-1,16,CASSLSDSLDTDTQYF,TGCGCCAGCAGCTTATCTGACAGCTTAGACACAGATACGCAGTATTTT
once,TRBJ2-5,TRBD2,TRBV7-3,20,CASSLSPTTKTSGVQETQYF,TGTGCCAGCAGCTTGAGTCCCACAACCAAGACTAGCGGGGTACAAGAGACCCAGTACTTC
-,TRBJ2-7,TRBD1,TRBV7-8,14,CASSYEQGSYEQYF,TGTGCCAGCAGCTATGAACAGGGGTCCTACGAGCAGTACTTC
-,TRBJ2-1,TRBD2,TRBV7-3,18,CASSPSGVAGASYNEQFF,TGTGCCAGCAGCCCCTCTGGAGTAGCGGGGGCCTCCTACAATGAGCAGTTCTTC
-,TRBJ2-7,-,TRBV5-1,13,CASSLALSYEQYF,TGCGCCAGCAGCTTGGCCCTCTCCTACGAGCAGTACTTC
few,TRBJ2-1,TRBD1,TRBV10-3,15,CAIREGQDNYNEQFF,TGTGCCATCAGGGAAGGACAGGACAACTACAATGAGCAGTTCTTC
-,TRBJ2-1,TRBD1,TRBV25-1,14,CASSEYRQGNEQFF,TGTGCCAGCAGTGAATATAGACAGGGTAATGAGCAGTTCTTC
-,TRBJ2-1,TRBD1,TRBV5-1,16,CASSLVVTGTGGQQFF,TGCGCCAGCAGCTTGGTCGTGACTGGGACAGGGGGGCAGCAGTTCTTC
-,TRBJ1-2,-,TRBV6-1,14,CASSEGVSNYGYTF,TGTGCCAGCAGTGAGGGAGTCAGTAACTATGGCTACACCTTC
-,TRBJ1-2,-,TRBV12-3/TRBV12-4,13,CASSVGGSYGYTF,TGTGCCAGCAGTGTCGGGGGAAGCTATGGCTACACCTTC
-,TRBJ2-3,-,TRBV5-1,15,CASSPVDSSTDTQYF,TGCGCCAGCAGCCCGGTGGACAGTAGCACAGATACGCAGTATTTT
-,TRBJ2-3,-,TRBV9,15,CASSAPPGIPDTQYF,TGTGCCAGCAGCGCCCCGCCCGGGATCCCAGATACGCAGTATTTT
-,TRBJ2-7,TRBD1,TRBV11-2,15,CASSLDRGTSYEQYF,TGTGCCAGCAGCTTGGACAGGGGTACTTCCTACGAGCAGTACTTC
-,TRBJ1-1,TRBD1,TRBV7-9,13,CASSWDRASEAFF,TGTGCCAGCAGCTGGGACAGGGCATCCGAAGCTTTCTTT
-,TRBJ2-7,TRBD2,TRBV12-3/TRBV12-4,13,CASGVPGGYEQYF,TGTGCCAGCGGTGTCCCGGGGGGCTACGAGCAGTACTTC
-,TRBJ2-7,-,TRBV18,15,CASSPTNSVGYEQYF,TGTGCCAGCTCACCGACTAATTCGGTTGGTTACGAGCAGTACTTC
-,TRBJ1-4,TRBD1,TRBV9,16,CASSVGTGTTNEKLFF,TGTGCCAGCAGCGTCGGGACAGGGACAACTAATGAAAAACTGTTTTTT
-,TRBJ2-7,-,TRBV7-9,15,CASSPTSTGVYEQYF,TGTGCCAGCAGCCCCACGTCAACGGGGGTTTACGAGCAGTACTTC
-,TRBJ2-5,TRBD1,TRBV9,14,CASSAGQGGETQYF,TGTGCCAGCAGCGCCGGACAGGGGGGTGAGACCCAGTACTTC
-,TRBJ2-5,-,TRBV29-1,12,CSDREYQETQYF,TGCAGCGATCGGGAATACCAAGAGACCCAGTACTTC
-,TRBJ2-5,-,TRBV4-1,13,CASSQEQQETQYF,TGCGCCAGCAGCCAAGAACAGCAAGAGACCCAGTACTTC
-,TRBJ1-1,-,TRBV6-5,11,CASSYLAEAFF,TGTGCCAGCAGTTACCTCGCGGAAGCTTTCTTT
-,TRBJ2-7,TRBD1,TRBV5-4,15,CASSQPGQGAYEQYF,TGTGCCAGCAGCCAACCGGGACAGGGGGCCTACGAGCAGTACTTC
-,TRBJ1-4,-,TRBV4-2,16,CASSHDTEQYNEKLFF,TGTGCCAGCAGCCACGACACTGAACAGTATAATGAAAAACTGTTTTTT
-,TRBJ2-7,TRBD1,TRBV5-6,16,CASSLAGRQGGYEQYF,TGTGCCAGCAGCCTCGCGGGTAGACAGGGGGGATACGAGCAGTACTTC
-,TRBJ1-2,TRBD1,TRBV5-1,16,CATHLQPGQWNYGYTF,TGCGCCACCCATCTTCAGCCGGGACAGTGGAACTATGGCTACACCTTC
-,TRBJ2-2,TRBD1,TRBV2,17,CASCLRDRGTSGGELFF,TGTGCCAGCTGCCTCCGGGACAGGGGGACAAGTGGCGGGGAGCTGTTTTTT
-,TRBJ1-2,-,TRBV11-2,16,CASSLVGGGGLYGYTF,TGTGCCAGCAGCTTAGTGGGCGGAGGAGGGCTCTATGGCTACACCTTC
-,TRBJ1-4,-,TRBV2,15,CASSKESAWDEKLFF,TGTGCCAGCTCAAAAGAAAGCGCGTGGGATGAAAAACTGTTTTTT
-,TRBJ2-3,TRBD2,TRBV19,14,CASSPQRDTDTQYF,TGTGCCAGTAGTCCTCAGCGGGACACAGATACGCAGTATTTT